Presented here are 9 T cell receptor beta chains from one specimen sequenced in a study of blood T cell repertoires in COVID-19. Only in-frame clones appear in the TCRdb table, and some are missing; sequencing was by immunoSEQ multiplex PCR. The table shows some 320,000 clones, with 70% to 90% occurring only once. Material: PBMCs or T cells enriched from blood (not recorded which). The receptors originated from a woman in her thirties who had recovered from COVID-19.

The chain has TRBV27 and TRBJ1-2, with D unresolved. This CDR3 is built from 13 residues. Trimming cost V 4 bases and J 2 bases, with 8 bases left between them. Germline V gives CDR1 MNHEY, CDR2 SMNVEV (reference sequence). This CDR3 reads CASSWALNYGYTF. In DNA form, the CDR3 reads TGTGCCAGCAGTTGGGCGTTGAACTATGGCTACACCTTC.

This clone has just a few counts. The chain couples TRBV10-3 to TRBJ1-1; D not certain. V was trimmed by 4 bases and J by 0 bases, leaving 6 bases between them. The germline gives CDR1 ENHRY, CDR2 SYGVKD. The CDR3 runs 13 residues. In DNA form, the CDR3 reads TGTGCCATCAGTGGAACAGTGAACACTGAAGCTTTCTTT. It is translated as CAISGTVNTEAFF.

The sample holds a few counts of this clone. The chain carries TRBV2 and TRBJ1-1; 7 bases agree with TRBD1. The CDR3 spans 16 residues. The V segment lost 3 bases and the J segment 0 bases; nucleotides outside the gene matches: 7. CDR1 and CDR2 (germline): SNHLY, FYNNEI. The CDR3 region is CASSDGRGNMNTEAFF. The CDR3 DNA reads as TGTGCCAGCAGTGACGGCAGGGGGAACATGAACACTGAAGCTTTCTTT.

In this sample, this clone turned up once. CDR3 protein: CASSPEDRVHEQYF. The CDR3 nucleotides read TGTGCCAGTAGCCCCGAGGACAGGGTCCACGAGCAGTACTTC. The chain recombines TRBV19 with TRBJ2-7, with 8 positions matching TRBD1. Trimming cost V 6 bases and J 5 bases; bases outside gene matches: 9. The CDR3 is made up of 14 amino acids. From germline, CDR1 is LNHDA and CDR2 SQIVND (reference sequence).

This chain links TRBV6-5 with TRBJ2-1; no definite D call. Deletions cut 6 bases from V and 9 bases from J, with 9 bases between. CDR3 length equals 11 residues. Germline CDR1 MNHEY, CDR2 SVGAGI. The CDR3 region has the DNA TGTGCCAGCAGATATAGTGCTGAGCAGTTCTTC. Translated, it gives CASRYSAEQFF.

This sequence joins TRBV7-9 and TRBJ2-7; D might be TRBD1 (6 bases). From germline, CDR1 is SEHNR and CDR2 FQNEAQ (reference sequence). Trimming took off 5 bases at V and 4 bases at J, with 9 bases between the two ends. This CDR3 is 12 amino acids long. The CDR3 loop reads CASSQTGYEQYF. The CDR3 coding sequence is TGTGCCAGCAGCCAGACAGGTTACGAGCAGTACTTC.

The rearrangement joins TRBV19 to TRBJ2-7; weak D call: TRBD1 (7 bases). Germline V gene sequence: CDR1 LNHDA, CDR2 SQIVND (reference sequence). Trimming left V 6 bases short and J 11 bases short, with 17 bases between. The CDR3 has 12 residues. CDR3 nucleotides: TGTGCCAGTAGACATAGGGGGGACAGTGAGTACTTC. It is translated as CASRHRGDSEYF. Looking up the rest from reference TRBV19 and TRBJ2-7 gives the full variable domain: DGGITQSPKYLFRKEGQNVTLSCEQNLNHDAMYWYRQDPGQGLRLIYYSQIVNDFQKGDIAEGYSVSREKKESFPLTVTSAQKNPTAFYLCASRHRGDSEYFGPGTRLTVT.

The chain employs TRBV25-1 and TRBJ1-2; TRBD1 aligns across 7 bases. The CDR3 length is 16 residues. V shed 1 base and J 6 bases; nucleotides not matched to a gene: 11. In germline, CDR1 is MGHDK, CDR2 SYGVNS. Here the CDR3 DNA reads TGTGCCAGCAGTGAATGGGACAGTAATTTGCGGGATGGCTACACCTTC. This codes for CASSEWDSNLRDGYTF.

This sequence joins TRBV4-1 and TRBJ2-2; D may be TRBD1 (6 bases). V was cut by 3 bases and J by 1 base, with 18 bases left in between. Germline V gene data show CDR1 as MGHRA and CDR2 as YSYEKL. This CDR3 is 18 amino acids long. In DNA form, the CDR3 reads TGCGCCAGCAGCCAGACCTCACAGGGCTTCTGGAACACCGGGGAGCTGTTTTTT. Amino acids: CASSQTSQGFWNTGELFF.